A selection of T cell receptor beta chains follows, all from one sample in a study of OX40 agonist ivuxolimab in advanced cancers. Here immunoSEQ multiplex PCR was the method, and the copy in TCRdb shows in-frame clones only, minus some. The data contain around 84,000 clones, about 89% of them singletons. This specimen was CD4+ or CD8+ T cells sorted from blood, taken in a trial of the OX40 agonist ivuxolimab. The source of these receptors is an adult with an advanced solid tumor such as melanoma, head and neck, liver or kidney cancer. Each CDR3 is given with its conserved first and last residue. Fields, in order: clone size, D gene, V gene, J gene, CDR3 protein, CDR3 DNA. The D gene is left open where the match is weak. Clone size is not always given. Where it is, it says once, few, many or a class for expanded clones.

>once|TRBD2|TRBV5-1|TRBJ2-2
CASSPQVLAGPGELFF
TGCGCCAGCAGCCCCCAGGTCCTAGCGGGTCCCGGGGAGCTGTTTTTT
>.|.|TRBV19|TRBJ2-7
CASSIARISYEQYF
TGTGCCAGTAGTATAGCACGTATCTCCTACGAGCAGTACTTC
>.|TRBD1|TRBV30|TRBJ2-7
CAWSAGRQGPHYEQYF
TGTGCCTGGAGTGCCGGTCGACAGGGCCCCCATTACGAGCAGTACTTC
>.|TRBD2|TRBV19|TRBJ2-2
CASAKGLAGAPGELFF
TGTGCCAGTGCAAAGGGGCTAGCGGGGGCCCCGGGGGAGCTGTTTTTT
>.|.|TRBV7-3|TRBJ2-2
CASSLLQGNTGELFF
TGTGCCAGCAGCTTACTACAGGGTAACACCGGGGAGCTGTTTTTT
>.|.|TRBV14|TRBJ2-1
CASSRNVVGEQFF
TGTGCCAGCAGCCGGAATGTAGTGGGTGAGCAGTTCTTC
>once|.|TRBV2|TRBJ2-2
CASSENGNTGELFF
TGTGCCAGCAGTGAGAACGGGAACACCGGGGAGCTGTTTTTT
>once|.|TRBV11-2|TRBJ2-5
CASSPSRVVGETQYF
TGTGCCAGCAGCCCCTCTCGGGTCGTTGGCGAGACCCAGTACTTC
>.|TRBD2|TRBV6-5|TRBJ2-1
CASSFLGTSGQNEQFF
TGTGCCAGCAGTTTCCTCGGGACTAGCGGCCAAAATGAGCAGTTCTTC
>.|TRBD2|TRBV12-5|TRBJ2-3
CASGSRTSESTDTQYF
TGTGCTAGTGGTTCCCGGACTAGCGAGAGCACAGATACGCAGTATTTT
>.|TRBD1|TRBV6-5|TRBJ2-7
CASRTYGTGDYEQYF
TGTGCCAGCAGGACTTACGGGACAGGGGATTACGAGCAGTACTTC
>.|TRBD2|TRBV7-2|TRBJ2-7
CASSLVASGSAEQYF
TGTGCCAGCAGCTTAGTGGCTAGCGGGAGTGCCGAGCAGTACTTC
>.|TRBD2|TRBV4-2|TRBJ2-3
CASSQSRTSGRVASTDTQYF
TGTGCCAGCAGCCAGAGTAGGACTAGCGGGAGGGTTGCTAGCACAGATACGCAGTATTTT
>.|.|TRBV6-5|TRBJ2-5
CASSYWRGSGLETQYF
TGTGCCAGCAGTTACTGGAGGGGATCCGGTTTAGAGACCCAGTACTTC
>.|TRBD1|TRBV11-3|TRBJ1-6
CASSLDGTGGFSPLHF
TGTGCCAGCAGCTTAGATGGGACAGGGGGCTTTTCACCCCTCCACTTT
>.|.|TRBV19|TRBJ1-1
CASSPRGATEAFF
TGTGCCAGTAGTCCAAGAGGGGCCACTGAAGCTTTCTTT
>.|.|TRBV28|TRBJ2-2
CASSLWRGTNTGELFF
TGTGCCAGCAGTTTATGGCGGGGTACGAACACCGGGGAGCTGTTTTTT
>once|TRBD1|TRBV11-2|TRBJ1-2
CASSSPGQAYYGYTF
TGTGCCAGCAGCTCCCCTGGACAGGCATACTATGGCTACACCTTC
>.|TRBD2|TRBV19|TRBJ2-2
CASSITGGPTGELFF
TGTGCCAGTAGTATAACGGGGGGGCCCACCGGGGAGCTGTTTTTT
>.|.|TRBV7-3|TRBJ2-2
CASSLLVNTGELFF
TGTGCCAGCAGCTTACTAGTGAACACCGGGGAGCTGTTTTTT
>.|TRBD2|TRBV7-3|TRBJ2-3
CASSLGLAGGTDTQYF
TGTGCCAGCAGCCTGGGACTAGCGGGGGGCACAGATACGCAGTATTTT
>.|.|TRBV5-6|TRBJ2-2
CASSPSGGMSTGELFF
TGTGCCAGCAGCCCCTCCGGGGGCATGTCCACCGGGGAGCTGTTTTTT
>.|.|TRBV27|TRBJ2-5
CASSRTEQETQYF
TGTGCCAGCAGTCGGACAGAGCAAGAGACCCAGTACTTC
>once|.|TRBV7-2|TRBJ2-2
CASSFGAAGELFF
TGTGCCAGCAGCTTCGGTGCGGCCGGGGAGCTGTTTTTT
>.|.|TRBV4-2|TRBJ2-3
CASSSGLSWSDTQYF
TGTGCCAGCAGCTCGGGGTTAAGTTGGTCAGATACGCAGTATTTT
>.|.|TRBV7-2|TRBJ1-5
CASSSSVGLGNQPQHF
TGTGCCAGCAGCTCCTCGGTGGGGTTGGGCAATCAGCCCCAGCATTTT
>.|TRBD2|TRBV5-1|TRBJ2-7
CATAPGLAGGGAYEQYF
TGCGCCACCGCCCCGGGACTAGCGGGAGGAGGCGCCTACGAGCAGTACTTC
>.|.|TRBV11-3|TRBJ2-7
CASSLETAYEQYF
TGTGCCAGCAGCTTAGAAACGGCATACGAGCAGTACTTC
>few|.|TRBV28|TRBJ1-6
CASSSAGASGSPLHF
TGTGCCAGCAGTTCCGCGGGGGCGTCAGGCTCACCCCTCCACTTT
>.|TRBD1|TRBV9|TRBJ2-2
CASSPYTGGLGELFF
TGTGCCAGCAGTCCCTACACAGGGGGCCTCGGGGAGCTGTTTTTT
>.|TRBD1|TRBV18|TRBJ2-7
CASSRTPGQGTYEQYF
TGTGCCAGCTCACGGACTCCGGGACAGGGGACCTACGAGCAGTACTTC
>.|TRBD1|TRBV6-6|TRBJ2-7
CASSYPDRGHEQYF
TGTGCCAGCAGTTACCCTGACAGGGGCCACGAGCAGTACTTC
>.|TRBD1|TRBV7-2|TRBJ2-3
CASSPRARTGPDTQYF
TGTGCCAGCAGCCCCCGGGCCAGGACAGGGCCAGATACGCAGTATTTT
>.|.|TRBV18|TRBJ2-3
CASHSSSLRADTQYF
TGTGCCAGCCACTCTTCTAGCCTCAGGGCGGATACGCAGTATTTT
>few|.|TRBV28|TRBJ1-2
CASARVNYGYTF
TGTGCCAGCGCGAGGGTAAACTATGGCTACACCTTC
>.|.|TRBV27|TRBJ1-1
CASSQWREDTEAFF
TGTGCCAGCAGCCAATGGAGGGAGGACACTGAAGCTTTCTTT
>.|.|TRBV11-2|TRBJ1-1
CASSQGTRQTEAFF
TGTGCCAGCAGCCAGGGGACCCGGCAAACTGAAGCTTTCTTT
>.|.|TRBV29-1|TRBJ1-3
CSVWWDTIYF
TGCAGCGTTTGGTGGGACACCATATATTTT
>.|TRBD2|TRBV28|TRBJ2-5
CASSWVVAGGETQYF
TGTGCCAGCAGTTGGGTGGTAGCGGGAGGAGAGACCCAGTACTTC
>.|TRBD2|TRBV7-2|TRBJ2-7
CASSVAGGLEQYF
TGTGCCAGCAGCGTAGCGGGAGGGCTCGAGCAGTACTTC
>.|.|TRBV21-1|TRBJ2-7
CASSKALSGKLAEPYEQYF
TGTGCCAGCAGCAAAGCGCTTTCAGGCAAACTAGCGGAACCCTACGAGCAGTACTTC
>.|TRBD1|TRBV4-1|TRBJ2-3
CASSQETYGPPGQGRHTQYF
TGCGCCAGCAGCCAAGAAACTTACGGCCCCCCGGGACAGGGCCGACATACGCAGTATTTT
>.|TRBD2|TRBV7-3|TRBJ2-1
CASSSWTSSYNEQFF
TGTGCCAGCAGCTCCTGGACTAGCTCCTACAATGAGCAGTTCTTC
>.|.|TRBV5-6|TRBJ1-2
CASSSGPGPYGYTF
TGTGCCAGCAGCTCGGGGCCGGGGCCCTATGGCTACACCTTC
>.|.|TRBV6-5|TRBJ2-3
CASTTLEGGTQYF
TGTGCCAGCACCACACTTGAGGGGGGTACGCAGTATTTT
>.|.|TRBV6-6|TRBJ2-2
CASKKPSNTGELFF
TGTGCCAGCAAGAAACCCTCGAACACCGGGGAGCTGTTTTTT
>.|.|TRBV27|TRBJ2-5
CASTTWDSGGTQYF
TGTGCCAGCACAACCTGGGACAGCGGGGGGACCCAGTACTTC
>.|TRBD1|TRBV25-1|TRBJ2-7
CASRDRGYEQYF
TGTGCCAGCAGGGACAGGGGATACGAGCAGTACTTC
>.|TRBD2|TRBV7-2|TRBJ2-3
CASSLGLAGSTDTQYF
TGTGCCAGCAGCTTAGGACTAGCGGGAAGCACAGATACGCAGTATTTT
>.|.|TRBV6-5|TRBJ1-3
CASSPLPGNTIYF
TGTGCCAGCAGTCCTTTACCTGGAAACACCATATATTTT
>.|TRBD1|TRBV6-6|TRBJ1-2
CASSYSGTGGDYGYTF
TGTGCCAGCAGTTACTCTGGGACAGGGGGGGACTATGGCTACACCTTC
>.|TRBD2|TRBV7-2|TRBJ2-3
CASRELAGVWLSTDTQYF
TGTGCCAGCAGGGAACTAGCGGGAGTCTGGTTATCGACAGATACGCAGTATTTT
>.|TRBD1|TRBV7-2|TRBJ2-7
CASSFGTGTSYEQYF
TGTGCCAGCAGCTTCGGGACAGGTACTTCCTACGAGCAGTACTTC
>.|TRBD1|TRBV19|TRBJ1-2
CASNVDRGIGGYTF
TGTGCCAGTAACGTCGACAGGGGGATCGGGGGCTACACCTTC
>.|TRBD2|TRBV6-5|TRBJ2-7
CASTQRLAGVNEQYF
TGTGCCAGCACCCAGAGACTAGCGGGAGTCAACGAGCAGTACTTC